These 27 T cell receptor beta chains were sequenced from one sample in a study of shared clonotypes between healthy human individuals. Clones were sequenced by immunoSEQ multiplex PCR, and TCRdb holds only the in-frame ones, with some missing. The repertoire includes around 990,000 clones, 70% to 80% of them detected once, and over 0.8% sits in the top ten. Specimen: memory CD4+ T cells from PBMCs. Specified subset: CD45RA-negative fraction. All receptors derive from a man younger than 35 in good health. Some clones in this sample may be carry-over from other donors' samples.

The chain joins TRBV4-2 to TRBJ2-7; D may be TRBD1 or TRBD2 (5 bases each). V lost 4 bases and J 8 bases, leaving 21 bases between the germline ends. The CDR3 runs 15 residues. Germline V lookup: CDR1 LGHNA, CDR2 YNFKEQ. CDR3 coding DNA: TGTGCCAGCAGCCCGACCGGGACCCGAGACGGACAGCAGTACTTC. Its translation: CASSPTGTRDGQQYF.

The gene calls are TRBV7-2 and TRBJ2-2; perhaps TRBD2 as D (6 bases). Germline values: CDR1 SGHTA, CDR2 FQGNSA. The CDR3 runs 15 residues. V was trimmed by 5 bases and J by 0 bases, leaving 10 bases between them. The CDR3 sequence is CASSPRLANTGELFF. Written as DNA, the CDR3 is TGTGCCAGCAGCCCCCGACTAGCGAACACCGGGGAGCTGTTTTTT.

This chain uses TRBV5-1 with TRBJ2-6; D unclear. The CDR3 has 17 residues. CDR1 and CDR2 from the germline V gene are SGHRS and YFSETQ. V was cut by 0 bases and J by 2 bases, with 12 bases left in between. This CDR3 reads CASSLDGLGTGANVLTF. The CDR3 bases are TGCGCCAGCAGCTTGGACGGCTTGGGAACTGGGGCCAACGTCCTGACTTTC.

V is TRBV25-1 and J is TRBJ2-3; possibly TRBD1 for D (6 bases). V was cut by 6 bases and J by 4 bases, with 8 bases left in between. Germline V gene lookup returns CDR1 MGHDK and CDR2 SYGVNS. The CDR3 covers 12 residues. The CDR3: CASSRQADTQYF. In DNA form, the CDR3 reads TGTGCCAGCAGCAGACAGGCAGATACGCAGTATTTT.

The gene calls are TRBV20-1 and TRBJ2-5, with 7 bases aligning to TRBD1. V was pared by 4 bases and J by 6 bases, with 2 bases of the junction left unmatched. CDR1 is DFQATT and CDR2 is SNEGSKA in the germline V gene (reference sequence). This CDR3 contains 11 residues. The CDR3 DNA sequence: TGCAGTGCTACGACAGGGCAGACCCAGTACTTC. Translated, it gives CSATTGQTQYF.

The gene calls are TRBV2 and TRBJ1-1; 8 positions match TRBD1. Trimming at V came to 9 bases and at J to 0 bases, leaving 12 bases not matched to a gene. The CDR3 sequence is 16 residues long. Per germline, CDR1 SNHLY and CDR2 FYNNEI. The CDR3 protein is CARGADRAAMNTEAFF. The CDR3 DNA is TGTGCCAGGGGTGCGGACAGGGCGGCCATGAACACTGAAGCTTTCTTT. The whole variable domain, remainder taken from reference TRBV2 and TRBJ1-1, is EPEVTQTPSHQVTQMGQEVILRCVPISNHLYFYWYRQILGQKVEFLVSFYNNEISEKSEIFDDQFSVERPDGSNFTLKIRSTKLEDSAMYFCARGADRAAMNTEAFFGQGTRLTVV.

The V gene is TRBV4-2, the J gene TRBJ1-3; D may be TRBD1 (6 bases). CDR3 length: 16 amino acids. Germline assignment: CDR1 LGHNA and CDR2 YNFKEQ. Trimming removed 2 bases from V and 5 bases from J, with 16 bases in between. CDR3 bases: TGTGCCAGCAGCCAAAGGACAGACAGGAGGCGAAACACCATATATTTT. It codes for CASSQRTDRRRNTIYF.

The chain employs TRBV28 and TRBJ2-3; no reliable D call. V was shortened by 2 bases and J by 8 bases, with 8 bases between the two germline ends. Germline V gene sequence: CDR1 MDHEN, CDR2 SYDVKM. CDR3 size: 12 residues. The CDR3 spells CASSLTLGTQYF. The DNA of the CDR3 is TGTGCCAGCAGTTTAACCCTGGGTACGCAGTATTTT.

V is TRBV7-9 and J is TRBJ1-1, with unresolved D. Per the germline V gene, CDR1 is SEHNR and CDR2 is FQNEAQ (reference sequence). V lost 5 bases and J lost 1, with 11 bases in between. The CDR3 is 14 residues long. The CDR3 reads CASSPTWGNTEAFF. The DNA for the CDR3 is TGTGCCAGCAGCCCCACGTGGGGGAACACTGAAGCTTTCTTT.

Comment on this clone: Given a much more abundant clone one base away, this may be a read error. V is TRBV28 and J is TRBJ2-7; D possibly matches TRBD1 or TRBD2 (5 bases each). The germline V gene encodes CDR1 MDHEN and CDR2 SYDVKM. The CDR3 totals 14 residues. V was shortened by 3 bases and J by 0 bases, with 9 bases between the two germline ends. The CDR3 DNA is TGTGCCAGCAGTTTCTGGGGGAGCTCCTACGAGCAGTACTTC. It is translated as CASSFWGSSYEQYF.

This chain uses TRBV5-1 with TRBJ2-3, with 14 bases aligning to TRBD2. The V segment lost 0 bases and the J segment 5 bases; nucleotides outside the gene matches: 5. This CDR3 spans 17 amino acids. CDR1 and CDR2 (germline): SGHRS, YFSETQ. In DNA form, the CDR3 reads TGCGCCAGCAGCTTGGGACTAGCGGGAGGGACAGGAGATACGCAGTATTTT. Protein sequence: CASSLGLAGGTGDTQYF.

This chain uses TRBV27 with TRBJ2-2, with 9 bases identical to TRBD2. In germline, CDR1 is MNHEY, CDR2 SMNVEV (reference sequence). This CDR3 region has 16 residues. Unmatched junction bases numbered 6, after V lost 1 base and J lost 6 bases. The CDR3 reads CASSLFAGGPSGELFF. CDR3 bases: TGTGCCAGCAGTTTATTCGCGGGAGGGCCCTCCGGGGAGCTGTTTTTT.

The V gene is TRBV28, the J gene TRBJ1-4; no reliable D call. Germline CDR1 is MDHEN and CDR2 is SYDVKM. V was cut by 3 bases and J by 4 bases, with 3 bases left in between. This CDR3 comprises 12 residues. The CDR3 reads CASSFGNEKLFF. The CDR3 DNA sequence: TGTGCCAGCAGTTTCGGTAATGAAAAACTGTTTTTT.

The genes are TRBV4-3 and TRBJ1-4; 10 positions match TRBD1. Germline CDR1 reads LGHNA; CDR2 reads YSLEER. With 6 bases clipped from V and 6 bases from J, the junction kept 7 bases outside the gene matches. The CDR3 has 15 residues. The chain's CDR3 is CASSRTGTGDEKLFF. The CDR3, as DNA: TGCGCCAGCAGTCGGACCGGGACAGGGGATGAAAAACTGTTTTTT.

The chain joins TRBV7-9 to TRBJ2-5; D not certain. Per germline, CDR1 SEHNR and CDR2 FQNEAQ (reference sequence). V was trimmed by 2 bases and J by 4 bases, leaving 11 bases between them. The CDR3 is 14 amino acids. CDR3 sequence: CASSLMGSGETQYF. In nucleotides, the CDR3 is TGTGCCAGCAGCTTAATGGGGTCGGGAGAGACCCAGTACTTC.

The chain recombines TRBV5-1 with TRBJ2-2; maybe TRBD2 (5 bases). The CDR3 loop spans 17 amino acids. V lost 0 bases to trimming and J lost 5 bases, with 17 bases between them. Germline V gene sequence: CDR1 SGHRS, CDR2 YFSETQ. The DNA for the CDR3 is TGCGCCAGCAGCTTGGGGATAGCGTCGGAAATGACCGGGGAGCTGTTTTTT. Translation gives CASSLGIASEMTGELFF.

This clone was observed a handful of times. A much larger clone sits a single nucleotide away, making a read error possible. The sample holds other DNA sequences that translate to the same CDR3. This chain connects TRBV20-1 to TRBJ1-2, with a possible D match to TRBD1 (5 bases). The CDR3 has 11 residues. V lost 8 bases, J lost 8 bases, and 15 bases lay in between. Germline V gene sequence: CDR1 DFQATT, CDR2 SNEGSKA (reference sequence). This CDR3 is CSTRERGGYTF. The CDR3, as DNA: TGCAGTACACGGGAGCGGGGGGGCTACACCTTC.

The chain uses TRBV6-1 and TRBJ2-3; the D gene is possibly TRBD2 (5 bases). The V end lost 4 bases, the J end lost 6 bases, and 11 bases lay between the germline ends. Germline values: CDR1 MNHNS, CDR2 SASEGT. The CDR3 extends over 13 amino acids. The CDR3: CASSVTMADTQYF. The CDR3 coding sequence is TGTGCCAGCAGTGTGACTATGGCGGATACGCAGTATTTT.

The chain links TRBV6-1 to TRBJ2-1; D ambiguous. The V end lost 2 bases, the J end lost 9 bases, and 5 bases lay between the germline ends. CDR1 and CDR2 (germline): MNHNS, SASEGT. The CDR3 loop spans 11 amino acids. CDR3 coding DNA: TGTGCCAGCAGTGAATTCGGTGAGCAGTTCTTC. It yields the protein CASSEFGEQFF.

The V gene is TRBV30, the J gene TRBJ1-5, with D possibly matching TRBD1 (6 bases). Germline CDR1 GTSNPN, CDR2 SVGIG (reference sequence). V lost 7 bases and J 3 bases, leaving 16 bases between the germline ends. The CDR3 loop spans 14 amino acids. The CDR3, as DNA: TGTGCCTTCCAAACAGGGAACATCAATCAGCCCCAGCATTTT. It encodes CAFQTGNINQPQHF.

The chain combines TRBV28 with TRBJ2-4; D gene unclear. This CDR3 spans 13 amino acids. The V end lost 2 bases, the J end lost 4 bases, and 6 bases lay between the germline ends. CDR1 MDHEN and CDR2 SYDVKM come from the germline V gene. CDR3 loop: CASSLDGKNIQYF. CDR3 DNA sequence: TGTGCCAGCAGTTTAGACGGTAAAAACATTCAGTACTTC. The variable domain in full, with the rest retrieved from reference TRBV28 and TRBJ2-4, is DVKVTQSSRYLVKRTGEKVFLECVQDMDHENMFWYRQDPGLGLRLIYFSYDVKMKEKGDIPEGYSVSREKKERFSLILESASTNQTSMYLCASSLDGKNIQYFGAGTRLSVL.

The chain joins TRBV28 to TRBJ1-4; D is unclear. Germline-derived CDR1 and CDR2 are MDHEN and SYDVKM. V lost 6 bases to trimming and J lost 8 bases, with 10 bases between them. The CDR3 runs to 12 residues. CDR3 amino acids: CASRDVGEKLFF. The CDR3 DNA reads as TGTGCCAGCAGGGATGTAGGAGAAAAACTGTTTTTT.

The CDR3 is CASSRRGGDTQYF. The CDR3 region has the DNA TGTGCCAGCAGCCGAAGGGGAGGAGATACGCAGTATTTT. The chain recombines TRBV11-3 with TRBJ2-3; D may be TRBD2 (6 bases). Germline V gene lookup returns CDR1 SGHNT and CDR2 YENEEA. V lost 5 bases to trimming and J lost 5 bases, with 11 bases between them. The CDR3 totals 13 residues.

The genes are TRBV9 and TRBJ2-3, with D perhaps TRBD2 (6 bases). The CDR3 consists of 16 residues. With 0 bases removed from V and 4 bases from J, the gap between germline ends came to 15 bases. Germline V lookup: CDR1 SGDLS, CDR2 YYNGEE. The CDR3 loop is CASSVVGGPIPDTQYF. CDR3 nucleotide sequence: TGTGCCAGCAGCGTAGTGGGAGGCCCCATTCCAGATACGCAGTATTTT.

The V and J genes are TRBV7-2 and TRBJ1-1; maybe TRBD1 (5 bases). The V gene's germline CDR1 is SGHTA and CDR2 FQGNSA. Deletions cut 5 bases from V and 0 bases from J, with 16 bases between. The CDR3 runs 16 residues. In DNA, the CDR3 is TGTGCCAGCAGCCGAAGCCAGGGCCCTCTGAACACTGAAGCTTTCTTT. This sequence encodes CASSRSQGPLNTEAFF. The whole variable domain, filled in from reference TRBV7-2 and TRBJ1-1, reads GAGVSQSPSNKVTEKGKDVELRCDPISGHTALYWYRQSLGQGLEFLIYFQGNSAPDKSGLPSDRFSAERTGGSVSTLTIQRTQQEDSAVYLCASSRSQGPLNTEAFFGQGTRLTVV.

To note about this clone: The same CDR3 is also encoded by other DNA sequences in this sample. The chain uses TRBV19 and TRBJ1-1; D is uncertain. Germline CDR1 is LNHDA and CDR2 is SQIVND (reference sequence). This CDR3 has 12 residues. Deletions cut 7 bases from V and 4 bases from J, with 10 bases between. CDR3 DNA: TGTGCCAGTAAATCCCGGGTCACTGAAGCTTTCTTT. This sequence encodes CASKSRVTEAFF.

The chain joins TRBV10-3 to TRBJ1-2; possible D gene TRBD1, 5 bases. The V end lost 0 bases, the J end lost 8 bases, and 16 bases lay between the germline ends. Germline CDR1 reads ENHRY; CDR2 reads SYGVKD. The CDR3 length is 15 residues. The CDR3: CAISESDGAGGGYTF. The DNA of the CDR3 is TGTGCCATCAGTGAGTCGGATGGGGCAGGCGGCGGCTACACCTTC.